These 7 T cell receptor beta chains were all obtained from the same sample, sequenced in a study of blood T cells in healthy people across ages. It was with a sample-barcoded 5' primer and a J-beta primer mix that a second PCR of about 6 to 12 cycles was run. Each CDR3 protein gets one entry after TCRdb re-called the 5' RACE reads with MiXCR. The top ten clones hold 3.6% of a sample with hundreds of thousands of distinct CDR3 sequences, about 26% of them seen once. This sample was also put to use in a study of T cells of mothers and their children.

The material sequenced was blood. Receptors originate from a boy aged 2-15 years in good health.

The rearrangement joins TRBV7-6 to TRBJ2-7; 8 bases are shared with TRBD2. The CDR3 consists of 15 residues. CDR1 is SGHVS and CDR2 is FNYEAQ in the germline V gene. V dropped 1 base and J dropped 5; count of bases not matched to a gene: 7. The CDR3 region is CASSLDAGGRDEQYF. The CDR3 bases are TGTGCCAGCAGCTTAGATGCGGGAGGAAGGGACGAGCAGTACTTC.

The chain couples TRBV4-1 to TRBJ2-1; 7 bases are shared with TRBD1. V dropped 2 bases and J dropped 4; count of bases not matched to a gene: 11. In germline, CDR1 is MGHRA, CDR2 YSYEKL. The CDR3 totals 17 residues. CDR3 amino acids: CASSQPNRDRYYNEQFF. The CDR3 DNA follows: TGCGCCAGCAGCCAACCAAACCGGGACAGATATTACAATGAGCAGTTCTTC.

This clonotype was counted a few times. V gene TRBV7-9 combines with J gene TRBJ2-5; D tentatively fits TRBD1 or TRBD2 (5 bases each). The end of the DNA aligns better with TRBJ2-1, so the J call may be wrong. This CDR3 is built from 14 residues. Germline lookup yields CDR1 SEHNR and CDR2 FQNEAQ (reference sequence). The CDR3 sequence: CASSYRGRINEQFF. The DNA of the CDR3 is TGTGCCAGCAGCTATAGGGGACGGATAAATGAGCAGTTCTTC.

The CDR3 sequence is CAISEGQAGGGETQYF. The DNA for the CDR3 is TGTGCCATCAGTGAGGGACAGGCGGGAGGAGGCGAGACCCAGTACTTC. V gene TRBV10-3 combines with J gene TRBJ2-5; maybe TRBD2 (8 bases). CDR3 length equals 16 residues. V was shortened by 2 bases and J by 5 bases, with 18 bases between the two germline ends. Germline assignment: CDR1 ENHRY and CDR2 SYGVKD.

The chain's CDR3 is CASSLMGAEQFF. The CDR3 DNA reads TGTGCCAGCAGCCTTATGGGGGCTGAGCAGTTCTTC. The V and J genes are TRBV3-1 and TRBJ2-1, with D perhaps TRBD1 (6 bases). There are 12 residues in the CDR3. CDR1 is LGHDT, CDR2 YNNKEL, per germline (reference sequence). The V gene lost 4 bases and the J gene lost 9 bases, with 10 bases spanning the gap.

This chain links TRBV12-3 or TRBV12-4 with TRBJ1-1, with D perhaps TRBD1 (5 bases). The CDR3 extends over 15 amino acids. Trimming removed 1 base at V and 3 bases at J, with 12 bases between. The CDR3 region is CASSLGSGQDTEAFF. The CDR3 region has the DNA TGTGCCAGCAGTTTAGGGTCAGGGCAGGACACTGAAGCTTTCTTT.

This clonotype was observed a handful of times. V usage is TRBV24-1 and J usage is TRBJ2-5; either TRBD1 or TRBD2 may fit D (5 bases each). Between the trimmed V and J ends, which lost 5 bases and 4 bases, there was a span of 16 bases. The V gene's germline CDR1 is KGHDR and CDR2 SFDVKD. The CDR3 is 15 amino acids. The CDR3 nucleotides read TGTGCCACCAGTGCCGGGAAGGGGAACGGAGAGACCCAGTACTTC. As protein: CATSAGKGNGETQYF.